The 17 T cell receptor beta chains listed next were all sequenced from one sample in a study of long-term antiretroviral therapy in people with HIV. Version v3.0 of the immunoSEQ assay was performed at survey level. Method: immunoSEQ multiplex PCR; TCRdb's copy keeps in-frame clones and lacks some. The table includes roughly 42,000 clones, roughly 86% detected once. This sample comprised unsorted PBMCs, obtained 0.1 years before starting antiretroviral therapy. The receptors shown here come from a woman aged 45 to 65 with HIV.

CDR3 coding DNA: TGTGCCAGCAGGGAGACAGGGAGTGAGAGCTACACCTTC. Amino acid sequence: CASRETGSESYTF. The chain carries TRBV6-5 and TRBJ1-2, with 7 nucleotides matching TRBD1. In germline, CDR1 is MNHEY, CDR2 SVGAGI. CDR3 size: 13 residues. The trim removed 6 bases at V and 9 bases at J, leaving 10 bases unmatched.

This chain uses TRBV27 with TRBJ2-7; 7 bases line up with TRBD1. Germline trimming cut 3 bases from V and 9 bases from J; bases unmatched to any gene: 14. The length of the CDR3 is 15 residues. Germline V gene lookup returns CDR1 MNHEY and CDR2 SMNVEV (reference sequence). The CDR3 loop is CASSFGSGTAAMQYF. The CDR3 DNA follows: TGTGCCAGCAGTTTTGGATCCGGGACAGCTGCCATGCAGTACTTC.

The chain combines TRBV18 with TRBJ2-7; no reliable D call. V dropped 3 bases and J dropped 0 bases, with 9 bases sitting between them. The CDR3 runs 14 residues. Germline values: CDR1 KGHSH, CDR2 LQKENI. The CDR3 protein is CASSPFGDSYEQYF. The DNA for the CDR3 is TGTGCCAGCTCACCTTTTGGGGACTCCTACGAGCAGTACTTC.

The chain combines TRBV25-1 with TRBJ2-6, with D maybe TRBD1 (5 bases). Germline V gene sequence: CDR1 MGHDK, CDR2 SYGVNS. CDR3 length: 15 amino acids. Trimming cost V 0 bases and J 2 bases, with 5 bases left between them. DNA of the CDR3: TGTGCCAGCAGTGAATACAGGGCTGGGGCCAACGTCCTGACTTTC. Translating gives CASSEYRAGANVLTF. The complete variable domain, with remaining parts taken from reference TRBV25-1 and TRBJ2-6, reads EADIYQTPRYLVIGTGKKITLECSQTMGHDKMYWYQQDPGMELHLIHYSYGVNSTEKGDLSSESTVSRIRTEHFPLTLESARPSHTSQYLCASSEYRAGANVLTFGAGSRLTVL.

The CDR3 nucleotides are TGTGCCAGCAGCGCTGGACTACTAGCCACAGATACGCAGTATTTT. Translated: CASSAGLLATDTQYF. This chain uses TRBV5-4 with TRBJ2-3; a possible D gene is TRBD2 (6 bases). Between the trimmed V and J ends, which lost 4 bases and 2 bases, there was a span of 14 bases. This CDR3 is built from 15 residues. The V gene's germline CDR1 is SGHNT and CDR2 YYREEE (reference sequence).

V and J are TRBV5-1 and TRBJ1-5; weak D call: TRBD1 (5 bases). Per germline, CDR1 SGHRS and CDR2 YFSETQ. The CDR3 is made up of 13 amino acids. The V end was cut by 4 bases, the J end by 5 bases, with 10 bases between. This chain's CDR3 is CASSRDGDQPQHF. CDR3 DNA sequence: TGCGCCAGCAGCCGGGACGGAGATCAGCCCCAGCATTTT.

This sequence joins TRBV7-9 and TRBJ1-2; TRBD1 matches at 7 bases. Germline assignment: CDR1 SEHNR and CDR2 FQNEAQ (reference sequence). V lost 5 bases and J lost 8; bases outside the gene matches: 17. The CDR3 contains 16 residues. The CDR3 DNA reads TGTGCCAGCAGCCTCACTTATGTGACACAGGGGAAAGGCTACACCTTC. This codes for CASSLTYVTQGKGYTF.

The chain is built from TRBV30 and TRBJ2-3; 7 bases fit TRBD2. With 4 bases clipped from V and 1 base from J, the junction kept 5 bases outside the gene matches. The CDR3 is made up of 14 amino acids. The germline gives CDR1 GTSNPN, CDR2 SVGIG (reference sequence). DNA for the CDR3: TGTGCCTGGAAACTAGCGTTTGGCACAGATACGCAGTATTTT. Its translation is CAWKLAFGTDTQYF.

The rearrangement uses TRBV9 and TRBJ1-1, with D unresolved. There are 14 residues in the CDR3. Germline CDR1 reads SGDLS; CDR2 reads YYNGEE. V was clipped by 0 bases and J by 12 bases, with 18 bases between them. CDR3 bases: TGTGCCAGCAGCGTAGATGGCAGAGCCCCGGAGACTTTCTTT. Translated: CASSVDGRAPETFF.

This chain joins TRBV6-1 and TRBJ2-5; TRBD2 matches at 9 bases. CDR1 is MNHNS and CDR2 is SASEGT in the germline V gene. With 4 bases clipped from V and 4 bases from J, the junction kept 13 bases outside the gene matches. The CDR3 consists of 17 residues. CDR3 nucleotide sequence: TGTGCCAGCAGTGCCCTTGGGGGCGGGGGGGCAGGAGAGACCCAGTACTTC. This codes for CASSALGGGGAGETQYF.

This rearrangement joins TRBV4-3 to TRBJ2-7, with D possibly matching TRBD1 (6 bases). The ends were cut back, 0 bases at V and 2 bases at J, with 17 bases in the middle. The CDR3 totals 17 residues. The germline V gene encodes CDR1 LGHNA and CDR2 YSLEER. The CDR3 reads CASSQDFKDSNPYEQYF. The CDR3 DNA is TGCGCCAGCAGCCAAGACTTCAAGGACAGCAATCCCTACGAGCAGTACTTC.

This clone has only a few counts. The CDR3 is CASSQDGGSEQFF. The DNA for the CDR3 is TGCGCCAGCAGCCAAGATGGGGGTAGTGAGCAGTTCTTC. The V and J genes are TRBV4-1 and TRBJ2-1; either TRBD1 or TRBD2 may fit D (5 bases each). The germline V and J ends were trimmed by 0 bases and 9 bases, with 9 bases remaining between them. The CDR3 length is 13 residues. In germline, CDR1 is MGHRA, CDR2 YSYEKL.

There are a few counts of this clone. The chain links TRBV7-9 to TRBJ2-7; possibly TRBD2 for D (5 bases). V lost 5 bases to trimming and J lost 4 bases, with 9 bases between them. This CDR3 contains 12 residues. Looked up from germline, CDR1 is SEHNR and CDR2 is FQNEAQ (reference sequence). CDR3 bases: TGTGCCAGCAGCCTAAGCGGTTACGAGCAGTACTTC. This codes for CASSLSGYEQYF.

CDR3 sequence: CASSLTGNTEAFF. DNA of the CDR3: TGTGCCAGTTCGCTAACGGGGAACACTGAAGCTTTCTTT. V usage is TRBV19 and J usage is TRBJ1-1, with no clear D. Trimming removed 8 bases at V and 1 base at J, with 11 bases between. This CDR3 spans 13 amino acids. Looked up from germline, CDR1 is LNHDA and CDR2 is SQIVND (reference sequence).

J is TRBJ1-4 and V is TRBV19; no definite D call. Germline CDR1 reads LNHDA; CDR2 reads SQIVND (reference sequence). The CDR3 length is 15 residues. V was cut by 6 bases and J by 6 bases, with 17 bases left in between. As DNA, the CDR3 is TGTGCCAGTAGGCGAGGAGATAGGGTATATGAAAAACTGTTTTTT. Translation gives CASRRGDRVYEKLFF.

The chain has TRBV27 and TRBJ1-1; 7 bases line up with TRBD1. This CDR3 is 18 amino acids long. Trimming removed 7 bases from V and 5 bases from J; junction bases left unmatched: 22. Germline CDR1 reads MNHEY; CDR2 reads SMNVEV (reference sequence). The chain's CDR3 is CASIGSKGALDVRTEAFF. For the CDR3, the DNA is TGTGCCAGCATAGGTAGTAAGGGGGCCCTTGATGTTAGGACTGAAGCTTTCTTT.

This clone was recorded a few times. The chain has TRBV30 and TRBJ1-1, with 8 bases aligning to TRBD1. Germline V gene lookup returns CDR1 GTSNPN and CDR2 SVGIG (reference sequence). J gave up 0 bases and V 4 bases, and 4 bases lay outside the gene matches. The CDR3 loop spans 14 amino acids. CDR3 sequence reads: CAWKLQGVNTEAFF. The CDR3 DNA reads as TGTGCCTGGAAGTTACAGGGGGTGAACACTGAAGCTTTCTTT.